This T cell receptor beta chain was sequenced during a study of CD4+ T cells in melanoma. Study-wide results and caveats: A reported correlation linked neoantigen-specific CD4+ T cells to CD8+, macrophage and B cell function. Reportedly, melanoma neoantigen-specific CD4+ T cells showed varied differentiation states.

This CDR3 contains 23 residues. V gave up 4 bases and J gave up 2 bases, with 37 bases separating them. The germline V gene has CDR1 MNHEY and CDR2 SMNVEV (reference sequence). To note about this clone: Its specificity is unknown.

Sequenced by immunoSEQ multiplex PCR; TCRdb stores in-frame clones only, minus some. The sample carries some 47,000 clones, 75% to 90% recorded once. The V gene is TRBV27, the J gene TRBJ2-3; D gene uncertain. The sequence was collected from a human donor with melanoma. The sequencing sample was made of peripheral blood. Here the CDR3 DNA reads TGTGCCAGCAGTTCCTCACAACCTCATGGCACGTCAACCCTCCTATACCTCACAGATACGCAGTATTTT. Amino acids: CASSSSQPHGTSTLLYLTDTQYF.